This T cell receptor beta chain was recorded in a study of blood T cell repertoires in COVID-19. Study information: Donors in the United States, Italy and Spain gave samples during acute or convalescent COVID-19. PBMCs, B-cell-depleted T cells, or T cells were the source of the cDNA or gDNA that made up the material.

As processed by the authors: Reference gene primers were amplified, and this amplification served to estimate nucleated cell counts. Assay used: immunoSEQ multiplex PCR; TCRdb lists only in-frame clones, some missing. The D gene and trimming were derived from the DNA, and the V and J assignments and clone size from that table. The profile covers roughly 74,000 clones, with 70% to 90% appearing a single time and around 1.9% taken by the ten largest. Germline-derived CDR1 and CDR2 are SNHLY and FYNNEI. Trimming removed 7 bases at V and 2 bases at J, with 9 bases between. The CDR3 has 13 amino acids. The source is a woman of 80 years or more with active or convalescent COVID-19. Sequenced material: peripheral blood. V usage is TRBV2 and J usage is TRBJ1-3; a possible D gene is TRBD1 (5 bases). CDR3 nucleotide sequence: TGTGCCAGCAACACGGGGGCTGGAAACACCATATATTTT. It encodes CASNTGAGNTIYF.